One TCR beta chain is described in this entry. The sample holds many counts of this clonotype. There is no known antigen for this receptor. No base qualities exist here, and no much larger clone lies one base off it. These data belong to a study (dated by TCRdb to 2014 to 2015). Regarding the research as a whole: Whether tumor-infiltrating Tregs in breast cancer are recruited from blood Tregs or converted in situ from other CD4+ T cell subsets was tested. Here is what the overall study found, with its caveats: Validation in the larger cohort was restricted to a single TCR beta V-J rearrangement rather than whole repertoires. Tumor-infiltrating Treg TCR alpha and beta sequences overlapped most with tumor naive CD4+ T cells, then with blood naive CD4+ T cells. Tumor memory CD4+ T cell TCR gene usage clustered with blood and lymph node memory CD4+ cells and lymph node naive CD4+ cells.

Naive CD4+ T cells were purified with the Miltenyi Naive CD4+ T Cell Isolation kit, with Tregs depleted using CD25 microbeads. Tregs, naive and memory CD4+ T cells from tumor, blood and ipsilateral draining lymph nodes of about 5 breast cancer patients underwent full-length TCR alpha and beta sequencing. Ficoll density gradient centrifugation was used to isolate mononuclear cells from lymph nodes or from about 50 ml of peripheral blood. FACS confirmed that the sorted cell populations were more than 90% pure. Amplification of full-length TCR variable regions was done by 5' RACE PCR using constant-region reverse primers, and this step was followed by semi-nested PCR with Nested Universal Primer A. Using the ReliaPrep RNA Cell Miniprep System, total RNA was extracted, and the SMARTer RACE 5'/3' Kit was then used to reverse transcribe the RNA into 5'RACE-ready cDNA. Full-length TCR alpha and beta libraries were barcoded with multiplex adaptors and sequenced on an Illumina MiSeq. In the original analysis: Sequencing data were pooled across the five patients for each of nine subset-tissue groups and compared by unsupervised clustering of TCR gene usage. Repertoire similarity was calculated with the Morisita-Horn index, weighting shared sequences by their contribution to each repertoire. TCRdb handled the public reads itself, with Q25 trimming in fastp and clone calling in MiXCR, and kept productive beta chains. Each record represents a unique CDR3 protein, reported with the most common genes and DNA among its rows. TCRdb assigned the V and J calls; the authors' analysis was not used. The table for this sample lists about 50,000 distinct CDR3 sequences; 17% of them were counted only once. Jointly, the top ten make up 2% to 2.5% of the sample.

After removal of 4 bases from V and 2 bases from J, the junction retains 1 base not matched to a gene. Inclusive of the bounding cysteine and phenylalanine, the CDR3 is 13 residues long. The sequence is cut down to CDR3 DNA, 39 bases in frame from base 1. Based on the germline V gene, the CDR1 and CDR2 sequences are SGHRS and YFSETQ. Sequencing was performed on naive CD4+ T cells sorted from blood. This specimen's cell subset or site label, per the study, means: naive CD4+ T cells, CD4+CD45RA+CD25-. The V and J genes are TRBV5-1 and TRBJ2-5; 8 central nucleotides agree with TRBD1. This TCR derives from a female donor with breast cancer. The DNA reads TGCGCCAGCAGCCGGACAGGGCAAGAGACCCAGTACTTC. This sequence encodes CASSRTGQETQYF.